These T cell receptor beta chains were read from a single sample in a study of blood T cell repertoires in COVID-19. The data were produced by immunoSEQ multiplex PCR, yet TCRdb's version contains in-frame clones alone and is incomplete. The sample carries more than 70,000 clones, 85% recorded once. The specimen sequenced was peripheral blood. The source of these receptors is a man in his 60s with acute or convalescent COVID-19. The CDR3 runs from the conserved cysteine through the conserved F or W. Each record gives: CDR3 DNA, CDR3 protein, V gene, clone size, D gene, J gene. The D gene is left open where the match is weak. Only some rows state a clone size, as once, few, many or a class for expanded clones.

DNA: TGTGCCACCATCGACGGCCTACGACAGGGGGCGAAGGACACCGGGGAGCTGTTTTTT
CDR3: CATIDGLRQGAKDTGELFF
V: TRBV10-3
size: .
D: TRBD1
J: TRBJ2-2

DNA: TGTGCCAGCAGCAAAGTGGCACTAGCGAGAAGCACAGATACGCAGTATTTT
CDR3: CASSKVALARSTDTQYF
V: TRBV21-1
size: .
D: .
J: TRBJ2-3

DNA: TGCAGCGTTCCGACAGGCGCAAATATGAACACTGAAGCTTTCTTT
CDR3: CSVPTGANMNTEAFF
V: TRBV29-1
size: .
D: .
J: TRBJ1-1

DNA: TGTGCCAGCAGCCGTCGCGCGGAGTCCTACGAGCAGTACTTC
CDR3: CASSRRAESYEQYF
V: TRBV7-2
size: .
D: .
J: TRBJ2-7

DNA: TGCAGCGCCGAGGACAGGTTTGGCACCGGGGAGCTGTTTTTT
CDR3: CSAEDRFGTGELFF
V: TRBV29-1
size: .
D: TRBD1
J: TRBJ2-2

DNA: TGTGCCAGCAGCGGATACAGGGGCGGCTACACCTTC
CDR3: CASSGYRGGYTF
V: TRBV11-2
size: .
D: TRBD1
J: TRBJ1-2

DNA: TGCGCCAGCAGCCCAACTAGCGGGAGTCTTTACGAGCAGTACTTC
CDR3: CASSPTSGSLYEQYF
V: TRBV4-1
size: .
D: TRBD2
J: TRBJ2-7

DNA: TGTGCCAGCAGGCAGGGTAGCACAGATACGCAGTATTTT
CDR3: CASRQGSTDTQYF
V: TRBV6-5
size: .
D: .
J: TRBJ2-3

DNA: TGTGCCAGCAGCTCCGGGACAGGGTACTCCGGGGAGCTGTTTTTT
CDR3: CASSSGTGYSGELFF
V: TRBV11-2
size: once
D: TRBD1
J: TRBJ2-2

DNA: TGTGCAAGTCGTCCTCGAGAATACAGGGAGCGTTTAGAAAAACTGTTTTTT
CDR3: CASRPREYRERLEKLFF
V: TRBV12-2
size: .
D: .
J: TRBJ1-4

DNA: TGTGCCAGCAGCCTAGGCCCCCCGGGTGAGCAGTTCTTC
CDR3: CASSLGPPGEQFF
V: TRBV14
size: .
D: .
J: TRBJ2-1

DNA: TGTGCTAGTGGTTTGGTACGACTAGCGGGGGGACAAAACACAGATACGCAGTATTTT
CDR3: CASGLVRLAGGQNTDTQYF
V: TRBV12-5
size: .
D: TRBD2
J: TRBJ2-3

DNA: TGTGCCAGCAGCCTCCGACAGGGGAGTAATGAGCAGTTCTTC
CDR3: CASSLRQGSNEQFF
V: TRBV6-5
size: few
D: TRBD1
J: TRBJ2-1

DNA: TGTGCCAGCAGTGACTTACTGAGACAGTGGGCTGAAGCTTTCTTT
CDR3: CASSDLLRQWAEAFF
V: TRBV2
size: .
D: .
J: TRBJ1-1

DNA: TGTGCCACCAGCGACAGACAGATATCGGTAACTGAAGCTTTCTTT
CDR3: CATSDRQISVTEAFF
V: TRBV24-1
size: .
D: .
J: TRBJ1-1

DNA: TGTGCCAGCAGTGACACGGTTGCAACTAATGAAAAACTGTTTTTT
CDR3: CASSDTVATNEKLFF
V: TRBV6-1
size: .
D: .
J: TRBJ1-4

DNA: TGTGCCTGGAGTCAGGACAGGAACTATGGCTACACCTTC
CDR3: CAWSQDRNYGYTF
V: TRBV30
size: .
D: TRBD1
J: TRBJ1-2

DNA: TGCGCCAGCAGCCCGACGGCGGGAGGTAACGCCTACGAGCAGTACTTC
CDR3: CASSPTAGGNAYEQYF
V: TRBV5-1
size: once
D: TRBD2
J: TRBJ2-7

DNA: TGTGCCATCAATTTAGCGGGACCCTCCAATGAGCAGTTCTTC
CDR3: CAINLAGPSNEQFF
V: TRBV10-3
size: once
D: TRBD2
J: TRBJ2-1

DNA: TGTGCCAGTATCTTAGTGGCGGGACCCACCGGGGAGCTGTTTTTT
CDR3: CASILVAGPTGELFF
V: TRBV19
size: .
D: .
J: TRBJ2-2

DNA: TGTGCCAGCAGCACGACAGGTATACAAGAGACCCAGTACTTC
CDR3: CASSTTGIQETQYF
V: TRBV5-4
size: .
D: .
J: TRBJ2-5

DNA: TGTGCCTGGACCCCTGTGGGACAGGGGTTCACTGAAGCTTTCTTT
CDR3: CAWTPVGQGFTEAFF
V: TRBV30
size: .
D: TRBD1
J: TRBJ1-1

DNA: TGTGCCAGCAGCCAAGACTTAGCGGGAGGGGTATACAATGAGCAGTTCTTC
CDR3: CASSQDLAGGVYNEQFF
V: TRBV3-1/TRBV3-2
size: .
D: TRBD2
J: TRBJ2-1

DNA: TGTGCCAGCAGCTTTCTTCGAGCGTCCTACAATGAGCAGTTCTTC
CDR3: CASSFLRASYNEQFF
V: TRBV5-6
size: .
D: .
J: TRBJ2-1

DNA: TGTGCCAGCAGCTTCGGCAGGGGCGACGAGCAGTACTTC
CDR3: CASSFGRGDEQYF
V: TRBV7-3
size: .
D: .
J: TRBJ2-7

DNA: TGCGCCAGCAGCCACCCATCACAGGTAGAGACCCAGTACTTC
CDR3: CASSHPSQVETQYF
V: TRBV4-1
size: .
D: .
J: TRBJ2-5

DNA: TGTGCCAGCACCCCGTGGGGGGGAGGGGAGACCCAGTACTTC
CDR3: CASTPWGGGETQYF
V: TRBV7-2
size: .
D: TRBD2
J: TRBJ2-5

DNA: TGTGCCAGCAGCTTAGGAGGGTTTATGAACACTGAAGCTTTCTTT
CDR3: CASSLGGFMNTEAFF
V: TRBV7-3
size: .
D: .
J: TRBJ1-1

DNA: TGTGCCACCAGCAGAGATCGCAGGGATAACTATGGCTACACCTTC
CDR3: CATSRDRRDNYGYTF
V: TRBV15
size: .
D: .
J: TRBJ1-2

DNA: TGTGCCAGCAGCTTAGCGAGTAAAGGGACTAGCGGGGGCCTGTACCAAGAGACCCAGTACTTC
CDR3: CASSLASKGTSGGLYQETQYF
V: TRBV7-8
size: once
D: TRBD2
J: TRBJ2-5

DNA: TGTGCCAGCAGTATATCTAGTAGAGAGACCCAGTACTTC
CDR3: CASSISSRETQYF
V: TRBV25-1
size: .
D: .
J: TRBJ2-5

DNA: TGTGCCAGCGGCCAAGGACTAGCGGGTCGCTCCTACAATGAGCAGTTCTTC
CDR3: CASGQGLAGRSYNEQFF
V: TRBV2
size: .
D: TRBD2
J: TRBJ2-1

DNA: TGTGCTAGTGGTTTCTCTCGGGCAGGGCAAGAGACCCAGTACTTC
CDR3: CASGFSRAGQETQYF
V: TRBV12-5
size: .
D: .
J: TRBJ2-5

DNA: TGCGCCAGCAGCCAAGATCTTCCAGGGGTCGGCACTGAAGCTTTCTTT
CDR3: CASSQDLPGVGTEAFF
V: TRBV4-3
size: .
D: .
J: TRBJ1-1

DNA: TGTGCCAGCAGCCGCGGACTAGCGGGAGCAGATACGCAGTATTTT
CDR3: CASSRGLAGADTQYF
V: TRBV7-7
size: once
D: TRBD2
J: TRBJ2-3

DNA: TGTGCCAGCAGGGCCCAGGGGGCAAGTGGCTACACCTTC
CDR3: CASRAQGASGYTF
V: TRBV2
size: few
D: TRBD1
J: TRBJ1-2

DNA: TGTGCCAGCAGCAAACTGGTCCACGAGCAGTACTTC
CDR3: CASSKLVHEQYF
V: TRBV9
size: .
D: .
J: TRBJ2-7

DNA: TGTGCCAGTAGTTCCCAACAGACAGGAACCGAGCAGTACTTC
CDR3: CASSSQQTGTEQYF
V: TRBV19
size: .
D: .
J: TRBJ2-7

DNA: TGTGCCAGCAGCCCCTCTTGGGGGGGATCTGGAAACACCATATATTTT
CDR3: CASSPSWGGSGNTIYF
V: TRBV3-1/TRBV3-2
size: once
D: .
J: TRBJ1-3

DNA: TGTGCCAGCAGTTTCATCAGGGCCGGAAACACCATATATTTT
CDR3: CASSFIRAGNTIYF
V: TRBV28
size: .
D: .
J: TRBJ1-3

DNA: TGTGCCAGCAGCTCAGGGTACAAGAAGACCCAGTACTTC
CDR3: CASSSGYKKTQYF
V: TRBV11-3
size: .
D: .
J: TRBJ2-5

DNA: TGTGCCAGTAGTACGACGACAGGGTATGGCGATACGCAGTATTTT
CDR3: CASSTTTGYGDTQYF
V: TRBV19
size: .
D: TRBD1
J: TRBJ2-3